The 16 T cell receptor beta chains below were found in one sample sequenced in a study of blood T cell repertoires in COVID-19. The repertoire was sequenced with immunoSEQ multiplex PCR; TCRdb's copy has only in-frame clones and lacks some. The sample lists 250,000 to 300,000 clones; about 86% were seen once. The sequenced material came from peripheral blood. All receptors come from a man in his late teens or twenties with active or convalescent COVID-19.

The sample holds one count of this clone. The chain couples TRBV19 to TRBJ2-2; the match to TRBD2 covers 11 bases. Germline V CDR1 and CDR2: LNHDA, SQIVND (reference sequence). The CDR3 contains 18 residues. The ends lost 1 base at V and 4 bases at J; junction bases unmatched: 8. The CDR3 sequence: CASSIVEYLAGGTGELFF. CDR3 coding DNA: TGTGCCAGTAGTATAGTTGAGTATCTAGCGGGAGGCACCGGGGAGCTGTTTTTT.

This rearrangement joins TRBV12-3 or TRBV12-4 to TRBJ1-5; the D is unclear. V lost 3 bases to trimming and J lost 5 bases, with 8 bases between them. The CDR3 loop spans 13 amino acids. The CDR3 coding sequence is TGTGCCAGCAGTTTGGTCGGGGATCAGCCCCAGCATTTT. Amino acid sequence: CASSLVGDQPQHF.

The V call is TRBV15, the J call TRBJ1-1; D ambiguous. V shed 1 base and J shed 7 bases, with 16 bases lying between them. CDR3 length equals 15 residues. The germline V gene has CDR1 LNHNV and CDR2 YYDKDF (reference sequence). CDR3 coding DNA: TGTGCCACCAGCAGAGTATCGGTATCGTCAGGTGAAGCTTTCTTT. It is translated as CATSRVSVSSGEAFF.

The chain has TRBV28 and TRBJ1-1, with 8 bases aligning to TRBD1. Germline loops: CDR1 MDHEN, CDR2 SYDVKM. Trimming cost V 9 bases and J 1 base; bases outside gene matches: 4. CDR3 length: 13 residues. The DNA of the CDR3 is TGTGCCAGTACAGGGGGATCGAACACTGAAGCTTTCTTT. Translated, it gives CASTGGSNTEAFF.

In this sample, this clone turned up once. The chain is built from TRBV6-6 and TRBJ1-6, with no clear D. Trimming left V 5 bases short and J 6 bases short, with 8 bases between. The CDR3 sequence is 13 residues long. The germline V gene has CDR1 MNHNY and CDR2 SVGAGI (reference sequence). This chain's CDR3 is CASSREINSPLHF. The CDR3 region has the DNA TGTGCCAGCAGTAGAGAGATTAATTCACCCCTCCACTTT.

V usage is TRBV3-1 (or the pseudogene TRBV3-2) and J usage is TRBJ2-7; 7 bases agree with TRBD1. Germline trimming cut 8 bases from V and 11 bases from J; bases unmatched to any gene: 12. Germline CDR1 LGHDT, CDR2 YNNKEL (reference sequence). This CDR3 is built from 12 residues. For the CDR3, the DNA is TGTGCCAGCTCGTTAACAGGGGAACGAGAGTACTTC. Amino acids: CASSLTGEREYF.

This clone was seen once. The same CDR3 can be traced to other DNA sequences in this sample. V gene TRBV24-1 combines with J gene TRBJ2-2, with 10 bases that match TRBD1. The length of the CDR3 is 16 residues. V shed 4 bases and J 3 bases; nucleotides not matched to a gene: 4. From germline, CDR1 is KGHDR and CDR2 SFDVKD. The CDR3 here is CATSDPGTGDTGELFF. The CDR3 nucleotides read TGTGCCACCAGTGACCCTGGGACAGGGGACACCGGGGAGCTGTTTTTT.

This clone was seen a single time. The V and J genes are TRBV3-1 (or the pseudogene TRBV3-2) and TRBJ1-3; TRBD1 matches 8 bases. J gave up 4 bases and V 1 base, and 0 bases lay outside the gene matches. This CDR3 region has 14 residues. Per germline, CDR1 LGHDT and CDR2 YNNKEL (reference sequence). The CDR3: CASSQGQGGNTIYF. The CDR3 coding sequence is TGTGCCAGCAGCCAAGGACAGGGGGGAAACACCATATATTTT.

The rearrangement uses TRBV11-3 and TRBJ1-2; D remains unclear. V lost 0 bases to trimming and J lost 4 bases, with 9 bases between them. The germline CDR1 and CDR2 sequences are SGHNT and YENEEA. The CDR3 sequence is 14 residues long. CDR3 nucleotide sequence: TGTGCCAGCAGCTTAGAGCCGGGAGGCTATGGCTACACCTTC. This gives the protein CASSLEPGGYGYTF.

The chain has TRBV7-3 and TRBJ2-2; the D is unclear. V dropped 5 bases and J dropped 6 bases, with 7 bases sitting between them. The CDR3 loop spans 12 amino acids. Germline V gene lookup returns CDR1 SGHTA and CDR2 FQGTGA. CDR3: CASSTESGELFF. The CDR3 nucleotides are TGTGCCAGCAGCACAGAGTCCGGGGAGCTGTTTTTT.

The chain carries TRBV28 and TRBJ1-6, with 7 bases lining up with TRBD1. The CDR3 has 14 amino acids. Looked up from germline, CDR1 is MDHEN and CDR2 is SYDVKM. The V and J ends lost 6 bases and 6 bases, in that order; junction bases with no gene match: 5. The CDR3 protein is CASRSSGGNSPLHF. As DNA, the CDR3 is TGTGCCAGCAGGTCTTCAGGGGGTAATTCACCCCTCCACTTT.

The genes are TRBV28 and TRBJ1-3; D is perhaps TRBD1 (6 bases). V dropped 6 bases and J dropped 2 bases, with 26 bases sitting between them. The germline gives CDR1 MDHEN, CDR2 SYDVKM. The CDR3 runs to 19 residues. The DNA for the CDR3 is TGTGCCAGCAGCGTACAGGGTTTAGGGAACTGGGCGCCTGGAAACACCATATATTTT. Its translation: CASSVQGLGNWAPGNTIYF.

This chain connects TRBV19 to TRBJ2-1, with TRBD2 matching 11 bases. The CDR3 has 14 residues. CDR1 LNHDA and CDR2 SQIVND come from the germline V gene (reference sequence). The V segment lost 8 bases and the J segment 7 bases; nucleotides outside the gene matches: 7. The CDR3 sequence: CASGLAGGGNEQFF. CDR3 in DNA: TGTGCCAGTGGCCTAGCGGGGGGTGGAAATGAGCAGTTCTTC.

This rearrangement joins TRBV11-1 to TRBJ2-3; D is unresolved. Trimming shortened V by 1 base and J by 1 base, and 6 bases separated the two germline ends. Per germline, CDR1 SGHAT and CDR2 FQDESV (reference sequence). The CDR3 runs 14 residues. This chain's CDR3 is CASSLGRGTDTQYF. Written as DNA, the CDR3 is TGTGCCAGCAGCTTAGGTCGAGGCACAGATACGCAGTATTTT.

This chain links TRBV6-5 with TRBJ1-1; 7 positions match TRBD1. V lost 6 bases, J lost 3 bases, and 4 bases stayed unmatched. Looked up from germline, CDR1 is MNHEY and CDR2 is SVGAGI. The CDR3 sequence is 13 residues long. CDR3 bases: TGTGCCAGCAGATTACAGGGGTACACTGAAGCTTTCTTT. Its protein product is CASRLQGYTEAFF.

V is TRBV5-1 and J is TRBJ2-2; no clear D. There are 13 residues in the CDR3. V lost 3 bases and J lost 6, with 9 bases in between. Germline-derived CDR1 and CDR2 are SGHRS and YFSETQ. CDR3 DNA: TGCGCCAGCAGCTCCCCAGGCCCCGGGGAGCTGTTTTTT. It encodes CASSSPGPGELFF. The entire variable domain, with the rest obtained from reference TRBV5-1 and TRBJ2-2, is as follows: KAGVTQTPRYLIKTRGQQVTLSCSPISGHRSVSWYQQTPGQGLQFLFEYFSETQRNKGNFPGRFSGRQFSNSRSEMNVSTLELGDSALYLCASSSPGPGELFFGEGSRLTVL.